The clone carrying this TCR beta chain was counted at least ten times. These data originate in a study of blood T cells in healthy people across ages. It was with a sample-barcoded 5' primer and a J-beta primer mix that a second PCR of about 6 to 11 cycles was run. TCRdb processed the 5' RACE reads anew with MiXCR; each CDR3 protein has one entry. The sample includes roughly 640,000 distinct CDR3 sequences, less than 35% of them seen just once. V was trimmed by 3 bases and J by 5 bases, leaving 13 bases between them. From germline, CDR1 is DFQATT and CDR2 SNEGSKA (reference sequence). CDR3 length: 13 amino acids.

This receptor was identified in a woman aged 80 or over in good health. This chain links TRBV20-1 with TRBJ2-5, with D possibly matching TRBD2 (6 bases). The sequenced sample was blood. This CDR3 is CSASPGTGETQYF. CDR3 nucleotides: TGCAGTGCTAGTCCTGGGACTGGGGAGACCCAGTACTTC.